These T cell receptor beta chains were read from a single sample in a study of CD8 T cells in ankylosing spondylitis. TCRdb re-called the 5' RACE reads with MiXCR, one entry per CDR3 protein. The sample yields 100,000 to 150,000 distinct CDR3 sequences, under 20% seen once. Specimen: blood, either unsorted or a sorted T cell fraction (not recorded which). These receptor sequences come from a male donor with ankylosing spondylitis. Both conserved end residues are part of each CDR3. The order of the fields is J gene, D gene, clone size, V gene, CDR3 DNA, CDR3 protein. D genes are given only for firm matches. Not every row has a clone size; where given, it reads once, few, many or a size class.

j_gene: TRBJ2-1; d_gene: TRBD1; abundance: few; v_gene: TRBV6-2/TRBV6-3; CDR3nt: TGTGCCAGCAGAACCAGACAGGGGGGAGACAATGAGCAGTTCTTC; CDR3aa: CASRTRQGGDNEQFF
j_gene: TRBJ2-5; d_gene: -; abundance: few; v_gene: TRBV3-1; CDR3nt: TGTGCCAGCAGCCAAGACCGGACTACACCGGAGACCCAGTACTTC; CDR3aa: CASSQDRTTPETQYF
j_gene: TRBJ2-7; d_gene: -; abundance: few; v_gene: TRBV30; CDR3nt: TGTGCCTGGAGTGTACCTGGGTCCGAGCAGTACTTC; CDR3aa: CAWSVPGSEQYF
j_gene: TRBJ1-5; d_gene: -; abundance: few; v_gene: TRBV10-2; CDR3nt: TGCGCCAGTGGGGCGGGAAATCAGCCCCAGCATTTT; CDR3aa: CASGAGNQPQHF
j_gene: TRBJ2-1; d_gene: -; abundance: -; v_gene: TRBV21-1; CDR3nt: TGTGCCAGCAGCATGGGGAATGAGCAGTTCTTC; CDR3aa: CASSMGNEQFF
j_gene: TRBJ2-4; d_gene: -; abundance: -; v_gene: TRBV5-1; CDR3nt: TGCGCCAGCAGCTTGGTGGGGACCAAAAACATTCAGTACTTC; CDR3aa: CASSLVGTKNIQYF
j_gene: TRBJ2-7; d_gene: -; abundance: -; v_gene: TRBV7-6; CDR3nt: TGTGCCAGCAGCCAGGACGAAACCTACGAGCAGTACTTC; CDR3aa: CASSQDETYEQYF
j_gene: TRBJ2-7; d_gene: -; abundance: many; v_gene: TRBV4-1; CDR3nt: TGCGCCAGCAGCCTTGGGACGAGTGGGGAGCAGTACTTC; CDR3aa: CASSLGTSGEQYF
j_gene: TRBJ2-5; d_gene: -; abundance: few; v_gene: TRBV27; CDR3nt: TGTGCCAGCAGTTCCCCAGGGTTTGAGCAAGAGACCCAGTACTTC; CDR3aa: CASSSPGFEQETQYF
j_gene: TRBJ1-1; d_gene: -; abundance: few; v_gene: TRBV5-1; CDR3nt: TGCGCCAGCAGCTTGCGGACAGAGAACACTGAAGCTTTCTTT; CDR3aa: CASSLRTENTEAFF
j_gene: TRBJ2-1; d_gene: -; abundance: -; v_gene: TRBV12-3/TRBV12-4; CDR3nt: TGTGCCAGCAGTCCGGCGGCTGGCGGGATCTACAATGAGCAGTTCTTC; CDR3aa: CASSPAAGGIYNEQFF
j_gene: TRBJ1-1; d_gene: -; abundance: -; v_gene: TRBV9; CDR3nt: TGTGCCAGCAGCGCCGAGGGCACCAAAGCTTTCTTT; CDR3aa: CASSAEGTKAFF
j_gene: TRBJ2-2; d_gene: TRBD1; abundance: -; v_gene: TRBV6-1; CDR3nt: TGTGCCAGCAGTGGGGTTATACCGGGACAGAAACCCACCGGGGAGCTGTTTTTT; CDR3aa: CASSGVIPGQKPTGELFF
j_gene: TRBJ2-1; d_gene: TRBD2; abundance: many; v_gene: TRBV4-3; CDR3nt: TGCGCCAGCAGCCCACGGCTAGCGGGAGCTTCTAGGTACAATGAGCAGTTCTTC; CDR3aa: CASSPRLAGASRYNEQFF
j_gene: TRBJ2-7; d_gene: -; abundance: many; v_gene: TRBV5-1; CDR3nt: TGCGCCAGCAGCTTGGGACAGAGCCCCCACGAGCAGTACTTC; CDR3aa: CASSLGQSPHEQYF
j_gene: TRBJ2-3; d_gene: -; abundance: many; v_gene: TRBV24-1; CDR3nt: TGTGCCACCAGTGTTAGCTTTGATACAGATACGCAGTATTTT; CDR3aa: CATSVSFDTDTQYF
j_gene: TRBJ2-3; d_gene: TRBD2; abundance: -; v_gene: TRBV9; CDR3nt: TGTGCCAGCAGCTCCTATAGCGGGAGGGCCGCGATAGATACGCAGTATTTT; CDR3aa: CASSSYSGRAAIDTQYF
j_gene: TRBJ1-4; d_gene: TRBD1; abundance: -; v_gene: TRBV27; CDR3nt: TGTGCCAGCACTCGAGGGTCGGGACAGGGCACGAAAAATGAAAAACTGTTTTTT; CDR3aa: CASTRGSGQGTKNEKLFF
j_gene: TRBJ2-6; d_gene: -; abundance: few; v_gene: TRBV6-1; CDR3nt: TGTGCCAGCAAAACCCGGGACGGGGCTGGGGCCAACGTCCTGACTTTC; CDR3aa: CASKTRDGAGANVLTF
j_gene: TRBJ1-1; d_gene: -; abundance: few; v_gene: TRBV28; CDR3nt: TGTGCCGCCCTAGGGGGAATGAACACTGAAGCTTTCTTT; CDR3aa: CAALGGMNTEAFF
j_gene: TRBJ1-1; d_gene: -; abundance: few; v_gene: TRBV7-9; CDR3nt: TGTGCCAGCAGCCTACAGGGCCGGACTGAAGCTTTCTTT; CDR3aa: CASSLQGRTEAFF
j_gene: TRBJ2-7; d_gene: -; abundance: -; v_gene: TRBV9; CDR3nt: TGTGCCAGCAGCGGCACAGACCCCTACGAGCAGTACTTC; CDR3aa: CASSGTDPYEQYF
j_gene: TRBJ1-1; d_gene: -; abundance: few; v_gene: TRBV27; CDR3nt: TGTGCCAGCAGTTCGGGTTCGGGCACTGAAGCTTTCTTT; CDR3aa: CASSSGSGTEAFF
j_gene: TRBJ1-1; d_gene: -; abundance: -; v_gene: TRBV12-3/TRBV12-4; CDR3nt: TGTGCCAGCAGTTTAGCGTCTGGACGCACTGAAGCTTTCTTT; CDR3aa: CASSLASGRTEAFF
j_gene: TRBJ2-5; d_gene: TRBD2; abundance: -; v_gene: TRBV27; CDR3nt: TGTGCCAGCAGTGGACTAGACGAGACCCAGTACTTC; CDR3aa: CASSGLDETQYF
j_gene: TRBJ2-6; d_gene: -; abundance: few; v_gene: TRBV4-3; CDR3nt: TGCGCCAGCAGCCAAGATAGGGCCCACTCTGGGGCCAACGTCCTGACTTTC; CDR3aa: CASSQDRAHSGANVLTF
j_gene: TRBJ2-1; d_gene: TRBD1; abundance: few; v_gene: TRBV9; CDR3nt: TGTGCCAGCAGCACGCGGCAACAGGGGGCTTGGCACAATGAGCAGTTCTTC; CDR3aa: CASSTRQQGAWHNEQFF